These 24 T cell receptor beta chains came from one sample sequenced in a study of response to subunit inactivated influenza vaccine. TCRdb independently ran MiXCR on the RT-PCR reads; one entry per CDR3 protein. The sample yields around 530,000 distinct CDR3 sequences, approximately 15% seen once. This material consisted of CD4+ T cells sorted from PBMCs, taken less than 30 months after vaccination. These receptors all stem from a man aged 50 to 69 who received an inactivated influenza vaccine.

In this sample, this clonotype turned up a few times. CDR3 in amino acids: CASSARQGIYEEQYF. As DNA, the CDR3 is TGTGCCAGCAGCGCCCGACAGGGGATCTACGAGGAGCAGTACTTC. This sequence joins TRBV7-8 and TRBJ2-7, with 8 positions matching TRBD1. Germline assignment: CDR1 SGHVS and CDR2 FQNEAQ. The CDR3 spans 15 residues. The V segment lost 5 bases and the J segment 7 bases; nucleotides outside the gene matches: 13.

This clonotype was detected a few times. The chain uses TRBV10-3 and TRBJ1-5; TRBD1 matches 9 bases. This CDR3 is built from 13 residues. Trimming took 10 bases from V and 6 from J; bases not matched to a gene: 7. Germline assignment: CDR1 ENHRY and CDR2 SYGVKD. As DNA, the CDR3 is TGTGCCACCGGGACAGGGCCGGGTCAGCCCCAGCATTTT. This codes for CATGTGPGQPQHF.

This clonotype was seen only a few times. V and J are TRBV4-1 and TRBJ2-4; D remains ambiguous. Trimming cost V 1 base and J 1 base, with 8 bases left between them. The CDR3 sequence is 15 residues long. Germline V gene data show CDR1 as MGHRA and CDR2 as YSYEKL. The CDR3 spells CASSQGYLAKNIQYF. The CDR3 DNA reads TGCGCCAGCAGCCAAGGCTACCTGGCCAAAAACATTCAGTACTTC.

V gene TRBV18 combines with J gene TRBJ1-2; the D is unclear. The V end was cut by 5 bases, the J end by 4 bases, with 8 bases between. The germline V gene has CDR1 KGHSH and CDR2 LQKENI. This CDR3 region has 12 residues. The chain's CDR3 is CASSDNGYGYTF. CDR3 DNA sequence: TGTGCCAGCTCAGATAACGGCTATGGCTACACCTTC.

This clonotype was found many times. V usage is TRBV5-1 and J usage is TRBJ2-1; TRBD2 is a possible D gene (5 bases). Germline CDR1 is SGHRS and CDR2 is YFSETQ. The CDR3 extends over 12 amino acids. Trimming removed 0 bases at V and 12 bases at J, with 10 bases between. The CDR3 sequence: CASSLGPEGQFF. In DNA, the CDR3 is TGCGCCAGCAGCTTGGGTCCAGAGGGGCAGTTCTTC.

The chain combines TRBV20-1 with TRBJ2-3; D is perhaps TRBD2 (6 bases). CDR1 and CDR2 (germline): DFQATT, SNEGSKA (reference sequence). The CDR3 is 14 residues long. The germline V and J ends were trimmed by 0 bases and 4 bases, with 11 bases remaining between them. CDR3 DNA sequence: TGCAGTGCTAGAGATCTGCGCGGGGCAGATACGCAGTATTTT. Translating it yields CSARDLRGADTQYF.

The V and J genes are TRBV9 and TRBJ2-5, with D possibly called TRBD1 or TRBD2 (5 bases each). V was clipped by 1 base and J by 3 bases, with 13 bases between them. In germline, CDR1 is SGDLS, CDR2 YYNGEE. CDR3 size: 15 residues. CDR3 loop: CASSVMGEKKETQYF. CDR3 in DNA: TGTGCCAGCAGCGTAATGGGGGAAAAGAAAGAGACCCAGTACTTC.

On this clonotype itself: One end of the junction fails to match germline, which may point to a read error. The V and J genes are TRBV4-2 and TRBJ2-7; 9 nucleotides align to TRBD1. The CDR3 runs to 15 residues. Looked up from germline, CDR1 is LGHNA and CDR2 is YNFKEQ. The DNA of the CDR3 is TGTGCCAGCTGCCAAGAAACAGGGGGCTTCCACGAGCAGTACTTC. Its translation is CASCQETGGFHEQYF.

The V and J genes are TRBV5-5 and TRBJ2-7; 9 positions match TRBD1. V was pared by 3 bases and J by 1 base, with 5 bases of the junction left unmatched. This CDR3 contains 15 residues. CDR1 SGHKS and CDR2 YYEKEE come from the germline V gene (reference sequence). CDR3: CASSSGGTGSYEQYF. CDR3 coding DNA: TGTGCCAGCAGCTCCGGAGGGACAGGGTCCTACGAGCAGTACTTC. Full variable domain (missing parts from reference TRBV5-5 and TRBJ2-7): DAGVTQSPTHLIKTRGQQVTLRCSPISGHKSVSWYQQVLGQGPQFIFQYYEKEERGRGNFPDRFSARQFPNYSSELNVNALLLGDSALYLCASSSGGTGSYEQYFGPGTRLTVT.

This clonotype was recorded a few times. The V and J genes are TRBV29-1 and TRBJ2-1; D perhaps matches TRBD1 (6 bases). The CDR3 loop spans 14 amino acids. In germline, CDR1 is SQVTM, CDR2 ANQGSEA. Trimming removed 4 bases at V and 0 bases at J, with 10 bases between. The DNA of the CDR3 is TGCAGCGTTGTGGGACAACTCTCCTACAATGAGCAGTTCTTC. This gives the protein CSVVGQLSYNEQFF.

This clonotype has only a few counts. The V gene is TRBV12-3 or TRBV12-4, the J gene TRBJ2-7, with 12 bases aligning to TRBD1. V was pared by 3 bases and J by 5 bases, with 11 bases of the junction left unmatched. The CDR3 runs 17 residues. Written as DNA, the CDR3 is TGTGCCAGCAGTTTGGGGACAGGGGGCGGAGTGGGAAACGAGCAGTACTTC. Residues: CASSLGTGGGVGNEQYF.

The chain uses TRBV4-2 and TRBJ1-1, with 10 bases fitting TRBD1. V lost 2 bases and J lost 4; bases outside the gene matches: 4. The CDR3 contains 15 residues. Germline V gives CDR1 LGHNA, CDR2 YNFKEQ. The DNA for the CDR3 is TGTGCCAGCAGCCAAACAAGGACAGGGGGCACTGAAGCTTTCTTT. Its protein product is CASSQTRTGGTEAFF.

This clonotype was counted only a few times. The V gene is TRBV10-3, the J gene TRBJ2-6, with 7 bases aligning to TRBD2. Germline V lookup: CDR1 ENHRY, CDR2 SYGVKD. The CDR3 extends over 14 amino acids. Trimming cost V 4 bases and J 3 bases; bases outside gene matches: 0. CDR3 sequence reads: CAISGGGGANVLTF. CDR3 in DNA: TGTGCCATCAGTGGCGGGGGTGGGGCCAACGTCCTGACTTTC.

This chain connects TRBV29-1 to TRBJ2-7, with TRBD2 as a possible D gene (6 bases). Germline lookup yields CDR1 SQVTM and CDR2 ANQGSEA. Trimming removed 3 bases at V and 6 bases at J, with 12 bases between. The CDR3 has 12 amino acids. In DNA form, the CDR3 reads TGCAGCGTTGATGAAATGGGGGGCGAGCAGTACTTC. It translates to CSVDEMGGEQYF.

This clonotype was recorded only once. This rearrangement joins TRBV12-3 or TRBV12-4 to TRBJ1-2, with D uncertain. Deletions cut 4 bases from V and 0 bases from J, with 9 bases between. CDR3 size: 14 residues. CDR3: CASSYQETNYGYTF. CDR3 sequence (DNA): TGTGCCAGCAGTTACCAAGAGACTAACTATGGCTACACCTTC.

The chain has TRBV11-2 and TRBJ1-1; no definite D call. V lost 1 base to trimming and J lost 5 bases, with 8 bases between them. The V gene's germline CDR1 is SGHAT and CDR2 FQNNGV. This CDR3 has 13 residues. This CDR3 reads CASSLGARTEAFF. CDR3 DNA sequence: TGTGCCAGCAGCTTAGGGGCGCGGACTGAAGCTTTCTTT.

The J gene is TRBJ1-1, the V gene TRBV2; TRBD1 matches at 10 bases. The CDR3 has 15 residues. Germline V gene lookup returns CDR1 SNHLY and CDR2 FYNNEI. J was trimmed by 0 bases and V by 6 bases; bases with no gene match: 4. This chain's CDR3 is CASRRQGAMNTEAFF. CDR3 nucleotides: TGTGCCAGCAGACGACAGGGGGCGATGAACACTGAAGCTTTCTTT.

Comments on this clonotype: One end of the junction is discordant with germline, which a read error may explain. The chain links TRBV20-1 to TRBJ1-4; D is undetermined. The CDR3 runs to 9 residues. Germline assignment: CDR1 DFQATT and CDR2 SNEGSKA (reference sequence). The CDR3 DNA follows: TGCAGTGCCGATGGTACTCGTCTTTTT. This encodes CSADGTRLF.

This clonotype showed up many times. The rearrangement links TRBV12-3 or TRBV12-4 to TRBJ2-3, with 10 bases matching TRBD2. The trim removed 4 bases at V and 3 bases at J, leaving 4 bases unmatched. This CDR3 has 15 amino acids. The CDR3 nucleotides read TGTGCCAGCAGTTCAGCGGGAGGGCCAACAGATACGCAGTATTTT. This sequence encodes CASSSAGGPTDTQYF.

This clonotype appeared many times. This chain uses TRBV18 with TRBJ1-5, with D unresolved. V lost 8 bases and J lost 0, with 5 bases in between. Per the germline V gene, CDR1 is KGHSH and CDR2 is LQKENI. This CDR3 comprises 12 residues. DNA for the CDR3: TGTGCCAGCAGTCCTAGCAATCAGCCCCAGCATTTT. This gives the protein CASSPSNQPQHF.

V usage is TRBV12-3 or TRBV12-4 and J usage is TRBJ2-3; D gene ambiguous. V was trimmed by 1 base and J by 2 bases, leaving 7 bases between them. The CDR3 has 14 amino acids. The CDR3 reads CASSLDTSTDTQYF. The CDR3 region has the DNA TGTGCCAGCAGTTTAGACACCTCCACAGATACGCAGTATTTT.

This clonotype showed up just a few times. The rearrangement uses TRBV10-3 and TRBJ2-1, with 11 positions matching TRBD2. The CDR3 extends over 16 amino acids. The germline gives CDR1 ENHRY, CDR2 SYGVKD. The junction had 12 bases not matched to a gene; V was cut back by 6 bases and J by 8 bases. This CDR3 is CAIRGQPGLAVYEQFF. CDR3 nucleotide sequence: TGTGCCATCAGGGGACAACCGGGACTAGCGGTATATGAGCAGTTCTTC.

V and J are TRBV5-4 and TRBJ2-3, with D possibly matching TRBD1 (6 bases). The CDR3 covers 14 residues. Trimming took 7 bases from V and 3 from J, leaving 15 bases between them. The germline gives CDR1 SGHNT, CDR2 YYREEE (reference sequence). CDR3 in amino acids: CASSSGQLTDTQYF. DNA for the CDR3: TGTGCCAGCTCCTCGGGACAACTAACAGATACGCAGTATTTT.

The chain employs TRBV20-1 and TRBJ2-1; 7 bases align to TRBD2. CDR3 length equals 15 residues. The germline V gene encodes CDR1 DFQATT and CDR2 SNEGSKA (reference sequence). The V and J ends lost 3 bases and 0 bases, in that order; junction bases with no gene match: 5. The CDR3 reads CSARGAGSSYNEQFF. The DNA of the CDR3 is TGCAGTGCTAGGGGAGCGGGGAGCTCCTACAATGAGCAGTTCTTC.